A selection of T cell receptor beta chains follows, all from one sample in a study of blood T cell repertoires in COVID-19. Method: immunoSEQ multiplex PCR; TCRdb's copy keeps in-frame clones and lacks some. The table shows under 200,000 clones, with roughly nine tenths occurring only once. The sample was peripheral blood. These receptors were obtained from a woman aged 80 or over in a cohort sampled during active or convalescent COVID-19. Both conserved end residues are part of each CDR3. A D gene is named only where the DNA matches it firmly. Size is stated for part of the rows, as once, few or many counts, or as a class when the clone is expanded.

>.|TRBV14|TRBJ1-2|.
CASSQVSGSGGYTF
TGTGCCAGCAGCCAAGTGTCCGGGTCCGGCGGCTACACCTTC
>TRBD1|TRBV24-1|TRBJ2-3|.
CATSDPTGGDTQYF
TGTGCCACCAGTGACCCTACAGGGGGAGATACGCAGTATTTT
>.|TRBV5-1|TRBJ2-5|.
CASSLVGGAEETQYF
TGCGCCAGCAGCTTGGTTGGGGGGGCGGAAGAGACCCAGTACTTC
>.|TRBV4-3|TRBJ1-1|.
CASSQGAGANTEAFF
TGCGCCAGCAGCCAAGGTGCGGGGGCGAACACTGAAGCTTTCTTT
>.|TRBV3-1/TRBV3-2|TRBJ1-1|once
CASSQDFAESEAFF
TGTGCCAGCAGCCAAGATTTCGCGGAATCGGAAGCTTTCTTT
>.|TRBV11-3|TRBJ2-2|.
CASSLVMGELFF
TGTGCCAGCAGCTTAGTAATGGGGGAGCTGTTTTTT
>.|TRBV5-6|TRBJ1-5|.
CASSSGWTASNQPQHF
TGTGCCAGCAGCTCAGGTTGGACAGCTAGCAATCAGCCCCAGCATTTT
>.|TRBV21-1|TRBJ1-2|.
CASSKEGAGNYGYTF
TGTGCCAGCAGCAAGGAGGGGGCGGGTAACTATGGCTACACCTTC
>.|TRBV3-1/TRBV3-2|TRBJ2-7|medium-sized
CASGRRRSREQYF
TGTGCCAGCGGTCGTCGAAGGAGTCGCGAGCAGTACTTC
>.|TRBV19|TRBJ1-1|.
CASSIGRVNTEAFF
TGTGCCAGTAGTATTGGCAGGGTAAACACTGAAGCTTTCTTT
>.|TRBV18|TRBJ2-1|.
CASSPQQATYYNEQFF
TGTGCCAGCTCACCCCAGCAGGCCACGTATTACAATGAGCAGTTCTTC
>TRBD1|TRBV5-1|TRBJ1-5|.
CASSLGQGLNQPQHF
TGCGCCAGCAGCTTGGGACAGGGCTTAAACCAGCCCCAGCATTTT
>.|TRBV7-9|TRBJ1-2|.
CASSLALGRGSGYTF
TGTGCCAGCAGCTTAGCCTTAGGCAGGGGATCTGGCTACACCTTC
>TRBD2|TRBV7-2|TRBJ2-1|.
CASSPKGLAGREQFF
TGTGCCAGCAGTCCCAAGGGGCTAGCGGGGCGGGAGCAGTTCTTC
>.|TRBV19|TRBJ2-4|.
CASSIVNREAKNIQYF
TGTGCCAGTAGTATAGTGAACAGGGAGGCCAAAAACATTCAGTACTTC
>TRBD1|TRBV12-3/TRBV12-4|TRBJ1-2|.
CASSLDRGGGYTF
TGTGCCAGCAGTCTTGACAGGGGCGGTGGCTACACCTTC
>TRBD2|TRBV3-1/TRBV3-2|TRBJ2-3|once
CASSRRAGGPDTQYF
TGTGCCAGCAGCAGGCGGGCGGGGGGGCCAGATACGCAGTATTTT
>.|TRBV24-1|TRBJ2-1|.
CATSDPNVGGQRSAYNEQFF
TGTGCCACCAGTGATCCCAATGTCGGGGGGCAACGATCCGCATACAATGAGCAGTTCTTC